The sequence of this T cell receptor (beta chain) was determined in a study of chemoradiotherapy in HPV16-positive cancers. Study outcomes and limitations: For HPV16-positive patients, expanding HPV-responsive T cells associated with longer recurrence-free survival. Non-HPV-specific T cells did not expand in tumors during treatment, whereas candidate HPV-specific clones and E7-related motifs did.

Repertoires were generated with immunoSEQ multiplex PCR, while TCRdb's copy carries only in-frame clones and drops some. The repertoire consists of under 50,000 clones, with 75% to 85% occurring once and the leading ten covering about 5.5%. Concerning this clone itself: As yet, its antigen is unknown.

V was pared by 5 bases and J by 0 bases, with 8 bases between. The CDR3 runs 14 residues. Germline loops: CDR1 LNHNV, CDR2 YYDKDF (reference sequence). Over chemoradiotherapy, repertoires were sampled more than once. The sequence came from a human donor with HPV-associated anogenital cancer. Sequencing was performed on blood, taken from a patient who underwent chemoradiotherapy. The rearrangement joins TRBV15 to TRBJ1-5; D is ambiguous. The CDR3 nucleotides read TGTGCCACCAGCGAAGAAGTTAGCAATCAGCCCCAGCATTTT. This encodes CATSEEVSNQPQHF.